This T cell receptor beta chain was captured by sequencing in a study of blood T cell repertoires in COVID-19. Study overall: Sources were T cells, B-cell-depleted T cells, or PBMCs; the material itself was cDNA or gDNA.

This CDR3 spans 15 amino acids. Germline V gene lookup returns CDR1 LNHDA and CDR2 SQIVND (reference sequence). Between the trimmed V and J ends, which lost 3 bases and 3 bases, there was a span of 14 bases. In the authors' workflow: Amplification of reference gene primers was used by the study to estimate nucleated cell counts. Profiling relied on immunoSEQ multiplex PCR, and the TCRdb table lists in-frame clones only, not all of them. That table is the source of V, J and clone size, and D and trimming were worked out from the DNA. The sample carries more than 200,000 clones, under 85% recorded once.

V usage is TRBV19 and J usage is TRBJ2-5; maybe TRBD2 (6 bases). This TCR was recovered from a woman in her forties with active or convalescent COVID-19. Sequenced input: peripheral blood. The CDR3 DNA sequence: TGTGCCAGTAGTATTAGTTGGCGGGGTGAAGAGACCCAGTACTTC. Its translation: CASSISWRGEETQYF.